This entry describes one T cell receptor (beta chain). Its target is not known. The length of the CDR3 is 12 residues. Germline-derived CDR1 and CDR2 are LNHDA and SQIVND (reference sequence). The V and J ends lost 6 bases and 8 bases respectively, with 10 bases between them. The table came from immunoSEQ multiplex PCR; TCRdb's copy has only in-frame clones and leaves some out. In the table there are about 1 million clones, about 80% of which are singletons. This entry is derived from a study of shared clonotypes between healthy human individuals. About the research overall: Each donor had three CD4 naive, three CD4 memory, two CD8 naive and one CD8 memory plate. The study, taken as a whole, reports: An effect of sequencing depth on clonotype sharing among donors was expected. Lower generation probabilities were found for non-shared clonotypes than for those shared by all four donors.

The sequence came from a man younger than 30 in good health. V usage is TRBV19 and J usage is TRBJ1-4; weak D call: TRBD1 (5 bases). The sample consisted of memory CD4+ T cells sorted from blood. Documented subset: CD45RA-negative fraction. The chain's CDR3 is CASSKGLEKLFF. As DNA, the CDR3 is TGTGCCAGTAGCAAGGGGTTGGAAAAACTGTTTTTT.